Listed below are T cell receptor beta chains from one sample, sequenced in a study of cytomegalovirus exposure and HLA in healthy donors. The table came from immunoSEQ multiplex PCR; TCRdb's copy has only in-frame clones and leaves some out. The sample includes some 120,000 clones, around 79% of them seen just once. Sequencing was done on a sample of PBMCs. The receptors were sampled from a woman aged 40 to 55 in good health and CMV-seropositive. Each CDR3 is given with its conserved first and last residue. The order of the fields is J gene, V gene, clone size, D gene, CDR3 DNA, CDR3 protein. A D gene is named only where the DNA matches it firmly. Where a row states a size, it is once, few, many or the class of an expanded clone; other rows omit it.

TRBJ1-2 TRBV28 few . TGTGCCAGCAGTTTCGGGATCGGTGTACAGACCTTATATGGCTACACCTTC CASSFGIGVQTLYGYTF
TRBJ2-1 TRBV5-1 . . TGCGCCAGCAGCTTGGTGCCGGACAGAGACAATGAGCAGTTCTTC CASSLVPDRDNEQFF
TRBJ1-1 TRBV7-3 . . TGTGCCAGCAGCTTATCCCTAACCACTGAAGCTTTCTTT CASSLSLTTEAFF
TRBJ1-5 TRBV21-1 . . TGTGCCAGCAGCAATAGGTCGCCCCAGGGGCCGTATAGCAATCAGCCCCAGCATTTT CASSNRSPQGPYSNQPQHF
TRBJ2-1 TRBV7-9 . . TGTGCCAGCAGCTCGCTAACTAGCCCGGTAGGCAATGAGCAGTTCTTC CASSSLTSPVGNEQFF
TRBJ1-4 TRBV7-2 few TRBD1 TGTGCCAGCAGCTTGACAGGGTCTCCACATACTAATGAAAAACTGTTTTTT CASSLTGSPHTNEKLFF
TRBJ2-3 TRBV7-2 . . TGTGCCAGCAGCTTAGCAGCGGAGTCAGATACGCAGTATTTT CASSLAAESDTQYF
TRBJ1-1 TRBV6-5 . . TGTGCCAGCAGTTACTCGGGGCCGGCTTTCTTT CASSYSGPAFF
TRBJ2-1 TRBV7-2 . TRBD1 TGTGCCAGCAGTGCGCTAAGACGGCGACAGGGGGCTTCCTACAATGAGCAGTTCTTC CASSALRRRQGASYNEQFF
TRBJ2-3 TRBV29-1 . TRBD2 TGCAGCGTTGCTCGGGGGGGGTCTAGCACAGATACGCAGTATTTT CSVARGGSSTDTQYF
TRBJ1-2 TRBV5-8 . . TGTGCCAGCAGCTACGGACTCTATGGCTACACCTTC CASSYGLYGYTF
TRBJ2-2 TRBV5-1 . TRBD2 TGCGCCAGCAGCTTGTCACTAGCGATAAACACCGGGGAGCTGTTTTTT CASSLSLAINTGELFF
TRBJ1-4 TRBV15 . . TGTGCCACCAGCACCAAACCGGGGGTTTATAGTGAAAAACTGTTTTTT CATSTKPGVYSEKLFF
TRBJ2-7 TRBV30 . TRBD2 TGTGCCTACACTAGCGGGAGCTCCTACGAGCAGTACTTC CAYTSGSSYEQYF
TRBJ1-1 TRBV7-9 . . TGTGCCAGCAGCTTAGAGGCAGGGAGGTCGACTGAAGCTTTCTTT CASSLEAGRSTEAFF
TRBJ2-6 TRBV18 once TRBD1 TGTGCCAGCTCAGAGGACAGGGCTGGGGCCAACGTCCTGACTTTC CASSEDRAGANVLTF
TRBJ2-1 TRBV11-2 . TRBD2 TGTGCCAGCAGCTTAAGCGGGAGGTCCTACAATGAGCAGTTCTTC CASSLSGRSYNEQFF
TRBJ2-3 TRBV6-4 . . TGTGCCAGTGCAACCGGGAGAGCAGATACGCAGTATTTT CASATGRADTQYF
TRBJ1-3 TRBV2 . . TGTGCCAGCGGGGCAGACGCGGGAAACACCATATATTTT CASGADAGNTIYF
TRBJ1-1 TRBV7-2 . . TGTGCCAGCAGGCTGGCCAGCGGGGAAAGGACAGTTGAAGCTTTCTTT CASRLASGERTVEAFF
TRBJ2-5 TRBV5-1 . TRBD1 TGCGCCAGCAGCCCAGGGCAGGGGGCCGAGACCCAGTACTTC CASSPGQGAETQYF
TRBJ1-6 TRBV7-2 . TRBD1 TGTGCCAGCAGCTTAGACAGGGGGCGGTCCTATAATTCACCCCTCCACTTT CASSLDRGRSYNSPLHF
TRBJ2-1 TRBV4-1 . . TGCGCCAGCAGCCAAATTAGCGCACACATCTCCTACAATGAGCAGTTCTTC CASSQISAHISYNEQFF
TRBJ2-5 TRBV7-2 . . TGTGCCAGCAGCTTAAAGCGGGCAAATCAAGAGACCCAGTACTTC CASSLKRANQETQYF
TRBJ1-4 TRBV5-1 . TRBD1 TGCGCCAGCAGTTTGTGGGCCAGGGGGCCGAAGGGGAATGAAAAACTGTTTTTT CASSLWARGPKGNEKLFF
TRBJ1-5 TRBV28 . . TGTGCCAGCAGCTTTAATAGCAATCAGCCCCAGCATTTT CASSFNSNQPQHF
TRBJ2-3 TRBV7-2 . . TGTGCCAGCAGCTTAGTACCGGTCGCAGATACGCAGTATTTT CASSLVPVADTQYF
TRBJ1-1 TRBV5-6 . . TGTGCCAGCAGCTTCAGGGCCACTGAAGCTTTCTTT CASSFRATEAFF
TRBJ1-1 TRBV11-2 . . TGTGCCAGCAGCTCCGACAGGAGATACACTGAAGCTTTCTTT CASSSDRRYTEAFF
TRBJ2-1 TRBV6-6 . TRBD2 TGTGCCAGCAGTTTAACTAGCGGGAGAGTTCCGTTCTTC CASSLTSGRVPFF
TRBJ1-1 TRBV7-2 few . TGTGCCAGCAGCTTAGTACCCCTCGGGGTGGGAGCTTTCTTT CASSLVPLGVGAFF
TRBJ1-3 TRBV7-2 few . TGTGCCAGCAGCCCTCGGGTTGGAGGAAACACCATATATTTT CASSPRVGGNTIYF
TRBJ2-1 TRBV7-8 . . TGTGCCAGCAGCATCGGGACTTCTAATGAGCAGTTCTTC CASSIGTSNEQFF
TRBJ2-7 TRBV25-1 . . TGTGCCAGCAGTGACCCGATGCTAGCCTACGAGCAGTACTTC CASSDPMLAYEQYF
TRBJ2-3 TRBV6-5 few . TGTGCCAGCAGTTACTCGGGCGGGGACACAGATACGCAGTATTTT CASSYSGGDTDTQYF
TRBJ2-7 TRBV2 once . TGTGCCAGCAGTCTTCAGGGCACCTACGAGCAGTACTTC CASSLQGTYEQYF
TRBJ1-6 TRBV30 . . TGTGCCTGGAGTAAATCCAACAACAGGGACTATAATTCACCCCTCCACTTT CAWSKSNNRDYNSPLHF
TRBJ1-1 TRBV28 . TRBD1 TGTGCCAGCAGTTTAATTCGGTCCTATTTTCAGGGGGTGAAAACTGAAGCTTTCTTT CASSLIRSYFQGVKTEAFF
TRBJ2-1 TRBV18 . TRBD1 TGTGCCAGCTCACCACAGGACAGGGGCTACAATGAGCAGTTCTTC CASSPQDRGYNEQFF
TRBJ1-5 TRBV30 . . TGTGCCTGGAGTGCCCACACCCCGCTGGAGCAGCCCCAGCATTTT CAWSAHTPLEQPQHF
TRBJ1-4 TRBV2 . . TGTGCCAGCGGGGGTAGCGGGTCTATGACTAATGAAAAACTGTTTTTT CASGGSGSMTNEKLFF
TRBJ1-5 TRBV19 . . TGTGCCAGTAGTATTATATGGGGTGGCGGGCATCAGCCCCAGCATTTT CASSIIWGGGHQPQHF
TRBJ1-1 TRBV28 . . TGTGCCAGCAGGCGATCTCATTTGGGAGGTACTGAAGCTTTCTTT CASRRSHLGGTEAFF
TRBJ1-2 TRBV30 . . TGTGCCTGGAGTGTAGGTCAGGGAAACTATGGCTACACCTTC CAWSVGQGNYGYTF
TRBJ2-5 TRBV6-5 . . TGTGCCAGCAGTTACGCCGTCGGGGCCCAGGGGAAGGCCCAGTACTTC CASSYAVGAQGKAQYF
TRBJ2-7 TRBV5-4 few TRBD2 TGTGCCAGCAGCTTGGTCTCCCTAGCGGACTCCTACGAGCAGTACTTC CASSLVSLADSYEQYF
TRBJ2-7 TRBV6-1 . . TGTGCCAGCAGTTACATGTACGAGCAGTACTTC CASSYMYEQYF
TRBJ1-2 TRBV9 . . TGTGCCAGCAGCTGGGACTCTGCACAAGCTAACTATGGCTACACCTTC CASSWDSAQANYGYTF
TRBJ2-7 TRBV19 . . TGTGCCAGTAGTCCCTCTTTCAGCGGCTCCTACGAGCAGTACTTC CASSPSFSGSYEQYF
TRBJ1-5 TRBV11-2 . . TGTGCCAGCAGCTTATTCAGATCCAACCTCGATAGCAATCAGCCCCAGCATTTT CASSLFRSNLDSNQPQHF
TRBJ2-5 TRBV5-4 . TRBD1 TGTGCCAGCAGTCGACAGGGGGCAGAGACCCAGTACTTC CASSRQGAETQYF
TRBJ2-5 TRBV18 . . TGTGCCAGCTCACCAGAGGAGACCCAGTACTTC CASSPEETQYF
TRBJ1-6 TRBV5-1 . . TGCGCCAGCAGCTTGGCAGTCCCGGGGGGGCGCTCACCCCTCCACTTT CASSLAVPGGRSPLHF
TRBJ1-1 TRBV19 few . TGTGCCAGTAGTAACAGCTATGAAGCTTTCTTT CASSNSYEAFF